This note documents a single T cell receptor (beta chain) sequence. The antigen remains undetermined. This entry is derived from a study of a mutant IDH1 vaccine in newly diagnosed glioma. The assay was immunoSEQ multiplex PCR, and TCRdb's table has in-frame clones only and misses some. The sample consists of fewer than 55,000 clones, less than 70% of them appearing once. Time point meaning: week 47, end of study. It was 300 ug of mutant IDH1 20-mer peptide that made up each vaccine dose, given with topical imiquimod. V was cut by 4 bases and J by 5 bases, with 6 bases left in between. In germline, CDR1 is DFQATT, CDR2 SNEGSKA (reference sequence). The CDR3 loop spans 11 amino acids.

Sequenced material: peripheral blood mononuclear cells (PBMCs), taken from a glioma patient whose treatment included an IDH1 peptide vaccine. The chain links TRBV20-1 to TRBJ2-1; no reliable D call. This TCR was recovered from a middle-aged man with glioma. Some clones in this sample may be carry-over from other donors' samples. The CDR3 DNA is TGCAGTGCTAAGTATAACAATGAGCAGTTCTTC. Protein sequence: CSAKYNNEQFF.